This T cell receptor (beta chain) came from a study of cytomegalovirus exposure and HLA in healthy donors. Findings and limits, study-wide: Most TCR beta V segments were productive about 90% or about 30% of the time in an earlier analysis.

Healthy bone marrow donors made up the donors. 13 Jbeta primers and 60 Vbeta primers were used for the PCR. Some clones are missing from TCRdb's copy, which holds only in-frame ones; the method was immunoSEQ multiplex PCR. The sample includes some 190,000 clones, roughly 80% of them seen just once. For this clone: Its antigen is unknown.

The clonotype originates from a woman younger than 45 in good health and CMV-seropositive. Sequencing was carried out using PBMCs.

CDR3 nucleotides: TGCGCCAGCAGCTTGTCAGGGGTCGAAAATCAGCCCCAGCATTTT. Protein product: CASSLSGVENQPQHF. The chain links TRBV5-1 to TRBJ1-5; D is possibly TRBD1 (6 bases). The length of the CDR3 is 15 residues. The germline V and J ends were trimmed by 1 base and 4 bases, with 12 bases remaining between them. The germline CDR1 and CDR2 sequences are SGHRS and YFSETQ.